A selection of T cell receptor beta chains follows, all from one sample in a study of a mutant IDH1 vaccine in newly diagnosed glioma. These receptors have no known antigen. The assay was immunoSEQ multiplex PCR, and TCRdb's table has in-frame clones only and misses some. The table has 56,000 or so clones, around 75% seen once. The sequencing here drew on PBMCs, taken from a glioma patient whose treatment included an IDH1 peptide vaccine. These receptors were taken from a man in his forties or fifties with glioma. Both conserved end residues are part of each CDR3. Fields, in order: CDR3 length, V gene, clone size, J gene, CDR3 protein. A row's size may be missing; if present it is once, few, many or a size class.

19	TRBV9	-	TRBJ2-4	CASSDPETGASVGKNIQYF
16	TRBV7-3	-	TRBJ1-3	CASSLTGQGQGDTIYF
17	TRBV4-2	-	TRBJ1-3	CASSQEGQFLSGNTIYF
15	TRBV30	-	TRBJ1-5	CAWSVGGLGNQPQHF
11	TRBV18	-	TRBJ1-1	CASSANTEAFF
17	TRBV30	-	TRBJ1-1	CAWSVHWGAGMNTEAFF
14	TRBV4-3	-	TRBJ2-7	CASSQDSTTYEQYF
15	TRBV7-9	-	TRBJ2-2	CASSAAGSNTGELFF
14	TRBV6-6	-	TRBJ1-6	CASSYGGMGSPLHF
17	TRBV7-7	-	TRBJ2-7	CASSLRGKIPCAYEQYF
15	TRBV11-2	-	TRBJ2-1	CASSLTGGEYNEQFF
18	TRBV14	-	TRBJ2-6	CASSQGPGALSGANVLTF
16	TRBV4-3	-	TRBJ1-1	CASSQDLGTRITEAFF
13	TRBV10-3	few	TRBJ1-5	CAIRDRANQPQHF
13	TRBV9	-	TRBJ2-1	CASSVVPLNEQFF
17	TRBV5-4	-	TRBJ2-1	CASSPGPQGQSYNEQFF
16	TRBV4-1	-	TRBJ2-2	CASSQVQRWDTGELFF
13	TRBV18	-	TRBJ1-1	CASSLHENTEAFF
13	TRBV7-9	-	TRBJ1-2	CASSSDRDYGYTF
16	TRBV30	-	TRBJ1-4	CAWSDGKGVGWGKLFF
14	TRBV7-2	-	TRBJ2-1	CASSFLAGASEQFF
13	TRBV5-1	-	TRBJ1-1	CASSLGGDTEAFF
14	TRBV7-9	-	TRBJ1-2	CASSGLPGRYGYTF
13	TRBV7-9	-	TRBJ2-2	CASRPANTGELFF
16	TRBV7-2	-	TRBJ1-2	CASSRNRVGAGYGYTF
17	TRBV4-3	-	TRBJ2-3	CASSQDNAGGYTDTQYF
15	TRBV7-2	-	TRBJ2-1	CASSLDGATYNEQFF
16	TRBV6-6	-	TRBJ2-2	CATKDRGLDGSGELFF
13	TRBV6-6	few	TRBJ1-5	CASGTGNNQPQHF
15	TRBV18	-	TRBJ2-7	CASSPLGTGSYEQYF
15	TRBV4-3	once	TRBJ2-5	CASSQGTSGGETQYF